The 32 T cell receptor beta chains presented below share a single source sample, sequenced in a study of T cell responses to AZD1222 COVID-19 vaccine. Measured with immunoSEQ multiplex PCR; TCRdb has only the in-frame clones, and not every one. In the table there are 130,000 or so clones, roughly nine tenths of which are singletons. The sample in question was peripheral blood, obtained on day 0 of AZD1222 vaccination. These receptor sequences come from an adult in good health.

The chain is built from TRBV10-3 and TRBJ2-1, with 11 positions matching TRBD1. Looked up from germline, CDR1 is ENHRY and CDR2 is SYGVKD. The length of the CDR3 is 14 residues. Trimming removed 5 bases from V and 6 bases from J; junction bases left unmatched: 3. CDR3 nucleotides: TGTGCCATCAGTACCGGGACAGGGGGCAATGAGCAGTTCTTC. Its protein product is CAISTGTGGNEQFF.

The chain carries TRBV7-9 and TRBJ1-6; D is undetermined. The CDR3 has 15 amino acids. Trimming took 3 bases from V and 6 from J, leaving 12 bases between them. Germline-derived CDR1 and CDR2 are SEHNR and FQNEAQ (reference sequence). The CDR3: CASSFNPRGNSPLHF. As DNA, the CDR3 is TGTGCCAGCAGCTTCAATCCACGGGGTAATTCACCCCTCCACTTT.

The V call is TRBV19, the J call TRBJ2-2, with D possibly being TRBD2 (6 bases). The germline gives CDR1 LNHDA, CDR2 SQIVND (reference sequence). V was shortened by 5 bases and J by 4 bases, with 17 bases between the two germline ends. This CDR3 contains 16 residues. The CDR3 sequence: CASSPSRGLGTGELFF. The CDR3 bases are TGTGCCAGTAGTCCCTCTCGGGGACTTGGCACCGGGGAGCTGTTTTTT.

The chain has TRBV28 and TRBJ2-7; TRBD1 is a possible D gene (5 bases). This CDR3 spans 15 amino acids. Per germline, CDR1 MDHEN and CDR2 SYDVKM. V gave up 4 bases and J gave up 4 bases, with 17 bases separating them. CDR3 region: CASSSGAPDKYEQYF. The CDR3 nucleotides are TGTGCCAGCAGTTCTGGGGCGCCGGATAAATACGAGCAGTACTTC.

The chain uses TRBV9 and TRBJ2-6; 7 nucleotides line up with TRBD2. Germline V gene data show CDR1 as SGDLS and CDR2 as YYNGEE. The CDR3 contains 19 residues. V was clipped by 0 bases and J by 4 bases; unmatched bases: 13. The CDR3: CASSVAPRREGAGANVLTF. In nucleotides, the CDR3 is TGTGCCAGCAGCGTAGCTCCGCGCAGGGAGGGTGCGGGGGCCAACGTCCTGACTTTC. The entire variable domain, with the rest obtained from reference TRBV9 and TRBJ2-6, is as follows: DSGVTQTPKHLITATGQRVTLRCSPRSGDLSVYWYQQSLDQGLQFLIQYYNGEERAKGNILERFSAQQFPDLHSELNLSSLELGDSALYFCASSVAPRREGAGANVLTFGAGSRLTVL.

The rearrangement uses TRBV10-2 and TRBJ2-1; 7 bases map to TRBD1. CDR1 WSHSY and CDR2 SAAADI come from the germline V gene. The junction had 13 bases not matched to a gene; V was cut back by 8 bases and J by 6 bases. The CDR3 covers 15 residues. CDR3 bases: TGCGCCAGCGGGGAGACAGGGTTGGGGTTCAATGAGCAGTTCTTC. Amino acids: CASGETGLGFNEQFF.

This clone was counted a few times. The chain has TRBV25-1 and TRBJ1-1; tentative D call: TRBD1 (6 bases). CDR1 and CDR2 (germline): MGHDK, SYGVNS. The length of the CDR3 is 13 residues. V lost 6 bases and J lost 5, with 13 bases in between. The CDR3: CASSNWGRTEAFF. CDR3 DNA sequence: TGTGCCAGCAGCAACTGGGGGCGAACTGAAGCTTTCTTT.

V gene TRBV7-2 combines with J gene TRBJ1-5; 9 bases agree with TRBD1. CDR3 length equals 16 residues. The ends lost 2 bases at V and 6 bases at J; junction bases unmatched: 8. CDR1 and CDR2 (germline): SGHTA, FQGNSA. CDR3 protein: CASSLSLQGAGQPQHF. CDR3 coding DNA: TGTGCCAGCAGCTTAAGCCTACAGGGGGCGGGTCAGCCCCAGCATTTT.

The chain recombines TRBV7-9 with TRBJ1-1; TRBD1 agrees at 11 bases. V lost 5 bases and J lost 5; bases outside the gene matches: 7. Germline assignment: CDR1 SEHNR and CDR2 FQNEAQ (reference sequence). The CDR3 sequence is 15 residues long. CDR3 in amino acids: CASSIGQGAGTEAFF. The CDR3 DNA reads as TGTGCCAGCAGCATTGGACAGGGGGCGGGGACTGAAGCTTTCTTT. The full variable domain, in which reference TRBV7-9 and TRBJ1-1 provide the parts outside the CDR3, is DTGVSQNPRHKITKRGQNVTFRCDPISEHNRLYWYRQTLGQGPEFLTYFQNEAQLEKSRLLSDRFSAERPKGSFSTLEIQRTEQGDSAMYLCASSIGQGAGTEAFFGQGTRLTVV.

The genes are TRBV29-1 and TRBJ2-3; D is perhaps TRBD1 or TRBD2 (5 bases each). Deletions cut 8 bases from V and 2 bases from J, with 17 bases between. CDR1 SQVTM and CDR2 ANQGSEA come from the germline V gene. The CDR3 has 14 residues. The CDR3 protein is CSHPGTGITDTQYF. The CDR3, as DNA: TGCAGCCACCCTGGGACGGGCATCACAGATACGCAGTATTTT.

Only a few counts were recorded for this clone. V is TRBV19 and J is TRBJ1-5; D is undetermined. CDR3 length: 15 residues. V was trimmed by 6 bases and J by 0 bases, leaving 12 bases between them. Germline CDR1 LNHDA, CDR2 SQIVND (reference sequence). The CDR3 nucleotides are TGTGCCAGTAGACTGCGGGATTTTAGCAATCAGCCCCAGCATTTT. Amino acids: CASRLRDFSNQPQHF.

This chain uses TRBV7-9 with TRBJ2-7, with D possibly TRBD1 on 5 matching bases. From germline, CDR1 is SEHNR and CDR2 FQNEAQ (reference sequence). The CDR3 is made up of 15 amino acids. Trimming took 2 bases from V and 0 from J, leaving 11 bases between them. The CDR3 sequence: CASSLHTGFSYEQYF. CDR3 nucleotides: TGTGCCAGCAGCTTACACACAGGATTCTCCTACGAGCAGTACTTC.

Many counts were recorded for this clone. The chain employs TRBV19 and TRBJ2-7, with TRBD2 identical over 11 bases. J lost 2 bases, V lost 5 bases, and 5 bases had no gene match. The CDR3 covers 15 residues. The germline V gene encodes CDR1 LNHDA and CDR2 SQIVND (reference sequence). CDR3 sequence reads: CASSPLAGAAYEQYF. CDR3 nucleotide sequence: TGTGCCAGTAGTCCACTAGCGGGGGCCGCCTACGAGCAGTACTTC.

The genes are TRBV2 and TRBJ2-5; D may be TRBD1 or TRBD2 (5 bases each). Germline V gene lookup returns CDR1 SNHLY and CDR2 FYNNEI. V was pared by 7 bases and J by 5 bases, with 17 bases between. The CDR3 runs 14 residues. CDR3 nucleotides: TGTGCCAGCAAATTGAGTGGGGGACGGGAGACCCAGTACTTC. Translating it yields CASKLSGGRETQYF.

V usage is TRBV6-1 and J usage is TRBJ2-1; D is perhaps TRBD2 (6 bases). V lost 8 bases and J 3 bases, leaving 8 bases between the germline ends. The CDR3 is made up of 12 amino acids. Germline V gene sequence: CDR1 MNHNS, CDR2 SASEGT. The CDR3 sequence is CASGTYYNEQFF. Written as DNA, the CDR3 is TGTGCCAGCGGGACTTACTACAATGAGCAGTTCTTC.

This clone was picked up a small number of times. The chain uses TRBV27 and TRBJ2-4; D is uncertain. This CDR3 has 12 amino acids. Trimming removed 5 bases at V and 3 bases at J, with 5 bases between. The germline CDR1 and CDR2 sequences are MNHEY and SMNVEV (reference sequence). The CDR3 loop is CASSNIKNIQYF. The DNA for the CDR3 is TGTGCCAGCAGTAATATCAAAAACATTCAGTACTTC.

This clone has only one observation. CDR3 coding DNA: TGCGCCAGCAGCTCCCCGGGAGGATACGAGCAGTACTTC. Protein sequence: CASSSPGGYEQYF. The V and J genes are TRBV4-1 and TRBJ2-7; TRBD2 matches at 7 bases. Losses at the gene ends were 5 bases for V and 4 bases for J; bases not matched to a gene: 5. This CDR3 region has 13 residues. Germline V lookup: CDR1 MGHRA, CDR2 YSYEKL.

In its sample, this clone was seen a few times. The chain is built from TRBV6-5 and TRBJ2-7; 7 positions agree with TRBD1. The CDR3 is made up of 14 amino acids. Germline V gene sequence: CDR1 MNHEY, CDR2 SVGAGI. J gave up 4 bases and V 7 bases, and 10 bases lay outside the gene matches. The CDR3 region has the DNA TGTGCCAGCAATATACAGGGGAATAGGTACGAGCAGTACTTC. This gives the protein CASNIQGNRYEQYF.

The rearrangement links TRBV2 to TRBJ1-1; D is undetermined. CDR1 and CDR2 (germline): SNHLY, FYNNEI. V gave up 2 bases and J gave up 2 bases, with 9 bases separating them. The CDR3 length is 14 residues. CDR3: CASSESRVNTEAFF. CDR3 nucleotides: TGTGCCAGCAGTGAATCCCGGGTAAACACTGAAGCTTTCTTT.

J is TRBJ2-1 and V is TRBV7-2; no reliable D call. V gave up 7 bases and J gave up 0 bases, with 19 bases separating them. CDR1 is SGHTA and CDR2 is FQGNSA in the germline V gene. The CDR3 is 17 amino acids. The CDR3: CASNLYGSLSSYNEQFF. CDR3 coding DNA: TGTGCCAGCAACCTGTACGGAAGTCTTAGCTCCTACAATGAGCAGTTCTTC.

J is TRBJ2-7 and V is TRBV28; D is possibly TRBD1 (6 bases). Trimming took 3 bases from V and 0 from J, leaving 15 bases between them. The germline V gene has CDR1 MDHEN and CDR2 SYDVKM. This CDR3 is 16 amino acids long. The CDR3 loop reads CASSFHRDTNSYEQYF. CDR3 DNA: TGTGCCAGCAGTTTCCACCGGGACACCAACTCCTACGAGCAGTACTTC.

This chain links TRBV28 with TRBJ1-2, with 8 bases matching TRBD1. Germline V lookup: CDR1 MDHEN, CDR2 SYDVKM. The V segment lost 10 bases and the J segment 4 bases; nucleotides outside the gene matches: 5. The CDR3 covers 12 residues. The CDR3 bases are TGTGCCACCGAAACAGGGGGCTATGGCTACACCTTC. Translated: CATETGGYGYTF.

The CDR3 DNA follows: TGTGCCAGCCAGGACACTAAGAACACCGGGGAGCTGTTTTTT. It translates to CASQDTKNTGELFF. This chain links TRBV7-9 with TRBJ2-2; maybe TRBD1 (5 bases). The CDR3 runs 14 residues. Germline assignment: CDR1 SEHNR and CDR2 FQNEAQ (reference sequence). V dropped 8 bases and J dropped 1 base, with 11 bases sitting between them.

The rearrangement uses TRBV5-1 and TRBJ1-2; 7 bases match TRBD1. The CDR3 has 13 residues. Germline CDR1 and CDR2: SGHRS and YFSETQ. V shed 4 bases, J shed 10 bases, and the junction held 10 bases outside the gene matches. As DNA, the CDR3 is TGCGCCAGCAGCCTGACAGGGACCTTTGACTACACCTTC. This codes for CASSLTGTFDYTF.

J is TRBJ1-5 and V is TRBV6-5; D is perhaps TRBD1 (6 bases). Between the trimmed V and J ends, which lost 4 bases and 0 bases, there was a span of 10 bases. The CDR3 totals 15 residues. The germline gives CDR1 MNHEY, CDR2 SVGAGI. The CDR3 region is CASSSGHFSNQPQHF. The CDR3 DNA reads TGTGCCAGCAGTTCGGGACACTTTAGCAATCAGCCCCAGCATTTT.

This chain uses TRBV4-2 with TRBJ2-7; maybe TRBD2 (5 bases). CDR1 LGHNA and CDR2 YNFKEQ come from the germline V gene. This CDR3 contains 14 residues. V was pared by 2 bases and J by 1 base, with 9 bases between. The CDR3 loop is CASSQRGPSYEQYF. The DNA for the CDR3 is TGTGCCAGCAGCCAACGAGGGCCTTCCTACGAGCAGTACTTC.

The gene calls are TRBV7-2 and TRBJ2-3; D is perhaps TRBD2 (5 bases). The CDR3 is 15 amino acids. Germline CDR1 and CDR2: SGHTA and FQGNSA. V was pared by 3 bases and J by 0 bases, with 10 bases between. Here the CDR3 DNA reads TGTGCCAGCAGCTTGTTTAGGACTAGCACAGATACGCAGTATTTT. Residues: CASSLFRTSTDTQYF. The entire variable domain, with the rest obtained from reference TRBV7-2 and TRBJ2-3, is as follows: GAGVSQSPSNKVTEKGKDVELRCDPISGHTALYWYRQSLGQGLEFLIYFQGNSAPDKSGLPSDRFSAERTGGSVSTLTIQRTQQEDSAVYLCASSLFRTSTDTQYFGPGTRLTVL.

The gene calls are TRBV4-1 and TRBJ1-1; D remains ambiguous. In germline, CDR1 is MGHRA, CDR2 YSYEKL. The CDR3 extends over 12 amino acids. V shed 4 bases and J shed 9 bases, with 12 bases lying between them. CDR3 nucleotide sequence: TGCGCCAGCAGCCCTACGTCCGGAAAAGCTTTCTTT. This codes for CASSPTSGKAFF.

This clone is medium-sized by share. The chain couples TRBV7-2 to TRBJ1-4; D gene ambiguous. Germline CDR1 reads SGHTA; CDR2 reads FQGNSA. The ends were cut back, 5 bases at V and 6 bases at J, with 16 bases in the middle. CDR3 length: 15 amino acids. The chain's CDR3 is CASSEKEYSDEKLFF. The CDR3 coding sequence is TGTGCCAGCAGCGAAAAGGAGTATTCGGATGAAAAACTGTTTTTT.

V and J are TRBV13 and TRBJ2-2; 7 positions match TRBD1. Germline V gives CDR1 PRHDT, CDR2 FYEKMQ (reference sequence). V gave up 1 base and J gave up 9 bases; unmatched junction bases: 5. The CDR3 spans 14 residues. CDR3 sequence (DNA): TGTGCCAGCAGCTTAGCCTGGGACAGTCGGGAGCTGTTTTTT. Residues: CASSLAWDSRELFF.

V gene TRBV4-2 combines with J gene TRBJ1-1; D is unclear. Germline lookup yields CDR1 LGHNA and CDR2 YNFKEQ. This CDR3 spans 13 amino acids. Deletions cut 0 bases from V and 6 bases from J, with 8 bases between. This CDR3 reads CASSQDLAAEAFF. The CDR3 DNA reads TGTGCCAGCAGCCAAGATCTGGCGGCTGAAGCTTTCTTT.

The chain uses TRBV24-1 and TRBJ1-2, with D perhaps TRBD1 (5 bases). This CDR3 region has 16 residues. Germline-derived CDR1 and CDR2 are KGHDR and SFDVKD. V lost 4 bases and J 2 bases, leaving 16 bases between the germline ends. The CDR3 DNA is TGTGCCACCAGTGAGACGGACACCGAGGGCAACTATGGCTACACCTTC. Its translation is CATSETDTEGNYGYTF.